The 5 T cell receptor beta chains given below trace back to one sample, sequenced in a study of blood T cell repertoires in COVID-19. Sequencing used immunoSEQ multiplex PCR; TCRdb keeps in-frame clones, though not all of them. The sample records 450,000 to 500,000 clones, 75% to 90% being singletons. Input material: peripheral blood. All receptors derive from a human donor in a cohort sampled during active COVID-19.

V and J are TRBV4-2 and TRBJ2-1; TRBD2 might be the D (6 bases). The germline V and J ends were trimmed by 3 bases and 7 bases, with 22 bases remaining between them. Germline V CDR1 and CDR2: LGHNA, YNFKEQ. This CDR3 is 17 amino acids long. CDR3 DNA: TGTGCCAGCAGCCATCGGACGAACCGGGACTCTGAAAATGAGCAGTTCTTC. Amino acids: CASSHRTNRDSENEQFF.

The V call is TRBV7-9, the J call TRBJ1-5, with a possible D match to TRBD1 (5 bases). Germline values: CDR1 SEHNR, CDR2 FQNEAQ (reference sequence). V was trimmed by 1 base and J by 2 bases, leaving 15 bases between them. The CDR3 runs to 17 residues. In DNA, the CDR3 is TGTGCCAGCAGCTTAGGGTTGGGGCAGGATGGCAATCAGCCCCAGCATTTT. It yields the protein CASSLGLGQDGNQPQHF.

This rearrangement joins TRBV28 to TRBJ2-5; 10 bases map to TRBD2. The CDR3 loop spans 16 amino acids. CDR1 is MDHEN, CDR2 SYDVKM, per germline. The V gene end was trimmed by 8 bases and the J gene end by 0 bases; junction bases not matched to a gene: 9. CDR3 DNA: TGTGCCAGCGGCTCCTATAGCGGGGGGTACCAAGAGACCCAGTACTTC. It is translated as CASGSYSGGYQETQYF.

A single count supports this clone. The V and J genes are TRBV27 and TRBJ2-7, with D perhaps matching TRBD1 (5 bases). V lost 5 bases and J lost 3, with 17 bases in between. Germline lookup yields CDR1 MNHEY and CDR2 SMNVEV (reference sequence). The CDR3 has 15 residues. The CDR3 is CASSLGREFFYEQYF. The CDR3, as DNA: TGTGCCAGCAGTCTAGGCAGGGAATTTTTCTACGAGCAGTACTTC.

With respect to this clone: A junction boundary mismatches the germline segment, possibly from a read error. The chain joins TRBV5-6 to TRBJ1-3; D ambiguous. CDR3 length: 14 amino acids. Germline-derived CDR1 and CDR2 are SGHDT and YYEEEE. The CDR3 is CASRLARSGNTIYF. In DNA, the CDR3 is TGTGCCAGCAGATTGGCCCGCTCTGGAAACACCATATATTTT.